These 22 T cell receptor beta chains share one sample of origin, sequenced in a study of T cell responses to AZD1222 COVID-19 vaccine. The repertoire was sequenced with immunoSEQ multiplex PCR; TCRdb's copy has only in-frame clones and lacks some. The sample holds 95,000 to 150,000 clones, around 90% seen once. Sample: peripheral blood, taken on day 0 of AZD1222 vaccination. The receptors come from an adult in good health.

This rearrangement joins TRBV11-3 to TRBJ1-5; the match to TRBD1 covers 9 bases. CDR1 is SGHNT, CDR2 YENEEA, per germline. Trimming removed 2 bases from V and 0 bases from J; junction bases left unmatched: 11. The CDR3 covers 19 residues. The CDR3, as DNA: TGTGCCAGCAGCTTATATGAGGGACAGGGAGGAAATAGCAATCAGCCCCAGCATTTT. Its translation: CASSLYEGQGGNSNQPQHF.

This clone is labeled large. The gene calls are TRBV5-1 and TRBJ2-7; D is undetermined. CDR3 length equals 15 residues. Germline lookup yields CDR1 SGHRS and CDR2 YFSETQ. V dropped 0 bases and J dropped 0 bases, with 10 bases sitting between them. The CDR3 sequence is CASSLGSYSSYEQYF. Written as DNA, the CDR3 is TGCGCCAGCAGCTTGGGTAGCTATAGCTCCTACGAGCAGTACTTC.

In nucleotides, the CDR3 is TGTGCCAGCAGCCTGCCGACAGGCAGCTCCTATAATTCACCCCTCCACTTT. Encoded protein: CASSLPTGSSYNSPLHF. The chain couples TRBV7-2 to TRBJ1-6; weak D call: TRBD1 (6 bases). V was trimmed by 5 bases and J by 0 bases, leaving 14 bases between them. The CDR3 has 17 amino acids. Germline lookup yields CDR1 SGHTA and CDR2 FQGNSA.

V is TRBV3-1 (or the pseudogene TRBV3-2) and J is TRBJ2-3; D not certain. The CDR3 covers 12 residues. Germline V CDR1 and CDR2: LGHDT, YNNKEL (reference sequence). V lost 2 bases and J lost 4, with 4 bases in between. The CDR3, as DNA: TGTGCCAGCAGCCAACAGGCAGATACGCAGTATTTT. Translated, it gives CASSQQADTQYF.

The chain is built from TRBV18 and TRBJ1-5; no clear D gene. Trimming took off 8 bases at V and 5 bases at J, with 19 bases between the two ends. The CDR3 is 15 residues long. Germline V CDR1 and CDR2: KGHSH, LQKENI. This chain's CDR3 is CASPQGRASDQPQHF. The CDR3, as DNA: TGTGCCAGCCCCCAAGGGCGCGCATCGGATCAGCCCCAGCATTTT.

The chain couples TRBV19 to TRBJ1-2; D is undetermined. Between the trimmed V and J ends, which lost 6 bases and 2 bases, there was a span of 4 bases. The CDR3 has 11 amino acids. In germline, CDR1 is LNHDA, CDR2 SQIVND (reference sequence). The CDR3 region is CASRRNYGYTF. Here the CDR3 DNA reads TGTGCCAGTAGACGAAACTATGGCTACACCTTC.

The rearrangement joins TRBV28 to TRBJ2-7; 8 bases match TRBD1. Germline loops: CDR1 MDHEN, CDR2 SYDVKM. This CDR3 has 14 residues. Losses at the gene ends were 5 bases for V and 5 bases for J; bases not matched to a gene: 8. The CDR3 DNA reads as TGTGCCAGCAGTACCCCGGACAGGGAGGACGAGCAGTACTTC. Amino acid sequence: CASSTPDREDEQYF.

The V gene is TRBV5-6, the J gene TRBJ1-4; 9 bases agree with TRBD1. V was clipped by 4 bases and J by 8 bases; unmatched bases: 9. This CDR3 is 15 amino acids long. Per germline, CDR1 SGHDT and CDR2 YYEEEE. The CDR3 loop reads CASSPVTGGNEKLFF. The CDR3 DNA reads as TGTGCCAGCAGCCCCGTCACAGGGGGCAACGAAAAACTGTTTTTT.

This clone was recorded only once. The chain combines TRBV3-1 (or the pseudogene TRBV3-2) with TRBJ1-2; D may be TRBD1 (6 bases). The germline V gene encodes CDR1 LGHDT and CDR2 YNNKEL (reference sequence). The CDR3 covers 15 residues. V lost 5 bases, J lost 7 bases, and 20 bases lay in between. The CDR3 protein is CASSSWGGEGFGYTF. CDR3 DNA: TGTGCCAGCAGCTCCTGGGGGGGCGAAGGTTTTGGCTACACCTTC.

The gene calls are TRBV18 and TRBJ2-3; TRBD2 matches at 13 bases. The germline V gene encodes CDR1 KGHSH and CDR2 LQKENI. This CDR3 is 17 amino acids long. Trimming at V came to 0 bases and at J to 0 bases, leaving 0 bases not matched to a gene. The CDR3 bases are TGTGCCAGCTCACCACCGGGACTAGCGGGGAGCACAGATACGCAGTATTTT. Its translation is CASSPPGLAGSTDTQYF.

The CDR3 reads CASSIGTAAYTF. CDR3 in DNA: TGTGCCAGTAGTATAGGGACAGCCGCCTACACCTTC. This chain links TRBV19 with TRBJ1-2; weak D call: TRBD1 (6 bases). Trimming cost V 1 base and J 10 bases, with 10 bases left between them. The CDR3 spans 12 residues. Per germline, CDR1 LNHDA and CDR2 SQIVND (reference sequence).

V usage is TRBV30 and J usage is TRBJ1-3; D gene ambiguous. CDR1 is GTSNPN, CDR2 SVGIG, per germline (reference sequence). The CDR3 sequence is 13 residues long. V gave up 5 bases and J gave up 0 bases, with 8 bases separating them. The CDR3 sequence: CAWGTFSGNTIYF. In nucleotides, the CDR3 is TGTGCCTGGGGCACCTTCTCTGGAAACACCATATATTTT.

V and J are TRBV15 and TRBJ2-1; a possible D gene is TRBD2 (7 bases). Germline V lookup: CDR1 LNHNV, CDR2 YYDKDF (reference sequence). This CDR3 comprises 15 residues. V lost 2 bases, J lost 2 bases, and 10 bases lay in between. The CDR3, as DNA: TGTGCCACCAGCAGAAGGGGGGGACCCTACAATGAGCAGTTCTTC. It encodes CATSRRGGPYNEQFF.

The gene calls are TRBV12-3 or TRBV12-4 and TRBJ2-1; D remains ambiguous. V lost 6 bases and J 5 bases, leaving 11 bases between the germline ends. CDR3 length equals 13 residues. DNA for the CDR3: TGTGCCAGCAGCTCCGACAAAAACAATGAGCAGTTCTTC. Amino acids: CASSSDKNNEQFF.

Details on this clone: The sample contains more than one DNA sequence encoding this CDR3. This sequence joins TRBV5-1 and TRBJ1-5; 8 bases fit TRBD1. The germline CDR1 and CDR2 sequences are SGHRS and YFSETQ. The CDR3 has 14 amino acids. Trimming removed 4 bases from V and 4 bases from J; junction bases left unmatched: 4. In DNA form, the CDR3 reads TGCGCCAGCAGCCCAGGACAGGGTAATCAGCCCCAGCATTTT. Residues: CASSPGQGNQPQHF.

This chain uses TRBV12-3 or TRBV12-4 with TRBJ2-6; D unclear. The CDR3 consists of 11 residues. The germline V and J ends were trimmed by 3 bases and 6 bases, with 0 bases remaining between them. This chain's CDR3 is CASSLANVLTF. DNA of the CDR3: TGTGCCAGCAGTTTGGCCAACGTCCTGACTTTC.

The chain joins TRBV3-1 (or the pseudogene TRBV3-2) to TRBJ2-2, with 8 positions matching TRBD2. The CDR3 totals 15 residues. Germline V gene lookup returns CDR1 LGHDT and CDR2 YNNKEL (reference sequence). V was pared by 6 bases and J by 2 bases, with 5 bases of the junction left unmatched. CDR3 coding DNA: TGTGCCAGCAGGCCCGGGAGGGTAAACACCGGGGAGCTGTTTTTT. It yields the protein CASRPGRVNTGELFF.

J is TRBJ2-3 and V is TRBV13, with TRBD1 as a possible D gene (5 bases). Germline CDR1 PRHDT, CDR2 FYEKMQ (reference sequence). The CDR3 spans 15 residues. V shed 1 base and J shed 3 bases, with 11 bases lying between them. The CDR3 bases are TGTGCCAGCAGCTTAGAGCAGGGCCAGACAGATACGCAGTATTTT. It specifies CASSLEQGQTDTQYF.

The rearrangement joins TRBV30 to TRBJ1-2, with a possible D match to TRBD1 (6 bases). Trimming left V 7 bases short and J 4 bases short, with 16 bases between. The CDR3 has 13 amino acids. Looked up from germline, CDR1 is GTSNPN and CDR2 is SVGIG (reference sequence). CDR3 nucleotides: TGTGCCTCCAATTCGGAGGGGGTCTATGGCTACACCTTC. Protein sequence: CASNSEGVYGYTF.

This clone was seen once. V and J are TRBV28 and TRBJ1-1; the D gene is possibly TRBD1 (5 bases). The germline V and J ends were trimmed by 6 bases and 2 bases, with 16 bases remaining between them. CDR1 is MDHEN, CDR2 SYDVKM, per germline. This CDR3 has 15 amino acids. This CDR3 is CASRGGEGYNTEAFF. In DNA form, the CDR3 reads TGTGCCAGCAGGGGAGGGGAAGGCTATAACACTGAAGCTTTCTTT.

The gene calls are TRBV6-5 and TRBJ1-4; weak D call: TRBD1 (6 bases). Germline-derived CDR1 and CDR2 are MNHEY and SVGAGI. This CDR3 region has 14 residues. Trimming removed 6 bases from V and 0 bases from J, with 8 bases in between. This CDR3 is CASSGQTTNEKLFF. Here the CDR3 DNA reads TGTGCCAGCAGCGGACAGACAACTAATGAAAAACTGTTTTTT.

The chain employs TRBV5-6 and TRBJ1-6, with D maybe TRBD1 (6 bases). The CDR3 extends over 15 amino acids. Germline V CDR1 and CDR2: SGHDT, YYEEEE. Trimming left V 5 bases short and J 7 bases short, with 16 bases between. The DNA of the CDR3 is TGTGCCAGCAGATTTCGGAGGACAGCGAATTCACCCCTCCACTTT. Translation: CASRFRRTANSPLHF.